These 14 T cell receptor beta chains were all obtained from the same sample, sequenced in a study of CD8+CD57+ T cells in acquired aplastic anemia. TCR beta VDJ and CDR3 were profiled, and genomic DNA was the template. TCRdb called the reads again in MiXCR, with one record for every CDR3 protein. The repertoire includes around 170,000 distinct CDR3 sequences, under 75% of them detected once, and under 50% sits in the top ten. Specimen: sorted CD4+, CD8+, or CD8+CD57+ T cells (not recorded which) from PBMCs. The receptors originated from a human donor in good health.

This clonotype was observed many times. The chain is built from TRBV29-1 and TRBJ1-6; maybe TRBD1 (5 bases). Germline values: CDR1 SQVTM, CDR2 ANQGSEA. This CDR3 has 16 amino acids. Trimming left V 8 bases short and J 2 bases short, with 19 bases between. The CDR3 loop is CSHEAAGVAYNSPLHF. The CDR3 nucleotides read TGCAGCCACGAGGCGGCGGGGGTGGCCTATAATTCACCCCTCCACTTT. The full variable domain, its missing parts supplied by reference TRBV29-1 and TRBJ1-6, is SAVISQKPSRDICQRGTSLTIQCQVDSQVTMMFWYRQQPGQSLTLIATANQGSEATYESGFVIDKFPISRPNLTFSTLTVSNMSPEDSSIYLCSHEAAGVAYNSPLHFGNGTRLTVT.

This clonotype was recorded at least ten times. The chain has TRBV2 and TRBJ2-1, with D tentatively TRBD1 or TRBD2 (5 bases each). Per germline, CDR1 SNHLY and CDR2 FYNNEI. The CDR3 consists of 13 residues. V lost 6 bases and J 8 bases, leaving 14 bases between the germline ends. CDR3 sequence (DNA): TGTGCCAGCAGGTGGGGGTTTGTGGATGAGCAGTTCTTC. Translating gives CASRWGFVDEQFF.

The chain joins TRBV20-1 to TRBJ2-3, with no clear D. Germline V gene data show CDR1 as DFQATT and CDR2 as SNEGSKA (reference sequence). The V and J ends lost 1 base and 5 bases respectively, with 7 bases between them. The CDR3 has 12 residues. The CDR3 spells CSARVGQDTQYF. The CDR3 DNA is TGCAGTGCTAGAGTAGGGCAAGATACGCAGTATTTT.

V and J are TRBV10-1 and TRBJ2-3, with D maybe TRBD1 (6 bases). The CDR3 has 15 residues. Trimming removed 7 bases from V and 0 bases from J, with 14 bases in between. Germline lookup yields CDR1 WNHNN and CDR2 SYGVQD (reference sequence). CDR3 coding DNA: TGCGCCAGCAATAAAAGGCAGGGGAGCACAGATACGCAGTATTTT. As protein: CASNKRQGSTDTQYF.

This clonotype was seen many times. This chain connects TRBV5-1 to TRBJ1-5; D may be TRBD1 (5 bases). Trimming shortened V by 6 bases and J by 5 bases, and 21 bases separated the two germline ends. Germline V gene lookup returns CDR1 SGHRS and CDR2 YFSETQ. The CDR3 extends over 16 amino acids. The CDR3 reads CASTPRRGRDDQPQHF. CDR3 nucleotide sequence: TGCGCCAGCACCCCGAGGCGGGGCAGGGACGATCAGCCCCAGCATTTT.

This clonotype was counted many times. The genes are TRBV4-3 and TRBJ2-1; no clear D. The V end was cut by 0 bases, the J end by 8 bases, with 14 bases between. The CDR3 runs to 15 residues. Germline CDR1 and CDR2: LGHNA and YSLEER. This CDR3 reads CASSQESHISDEQFF. For the CDR3, the DNA is TGCGCCAGCAGCCAAGAGTCCCACATTTCGGATGAGCAGTTCTTC.

The V gene is TRBV7-9, the J gene TRBJ2-1; D is undetermined. V was pared by 5 bases and J by 4 bases, with 9 bases between. This CDR3 contains 13 residues. Germline V gene lookup returns CDR1 SEHNR and CDR2 FQNEAQ (reference sequence). The CDR3 nucleotides read TGTGCCAGCAGCATGCAGGAGTACAATGAGCAGTTCTTC. Translated: CASSMQEYNEQFF.

The chain recombines TRBV29-1 with TRBJ2-1; the match to TRBD2 covers 9 bases. Germline trimming cut 4 bases from V and 3 bases from J; bases unmatched to any gene: 4. Germline CDR1 is SQVTM and CDR2 is ANQGSEA. This CDR3 comprises 14 residues. CDR3 region: CSVGGRVSYNEQFF. CDR3 bases: TGCAGCGTTGGCGGGAGGGTGAGCTACAATGAGCAGTTCTTC.

V and J are TRBV2 and TRBJ2-5; D possibly uses TRBD1 or TRBD2 (5 bases each). The CDR3 consists of 15 residues. The V gene lost 0 bases and the J gene lost 9 bases, with 17 bases spanning the gap. The germline V gene has CDR1 SNHLY and CDR2 FYNNEI. In DNA, the CDR3 is TGTGCCAGCAGTGAAGCGCTTGGGGGTGGTGGGGCCCAGTACTTC. Amino acids: CASSEALGGGGAQYF.

The rearrangement joins TRBV5-1 to TRBJ2-5; maybe TRBD2 (5 bases). Germline V gives CDR1 SGHRS, CDR2 YFSETQ. The CDR3 is made up of 14 amino acids. V was pared by 4 bases and J by 5 bases, with 15 bases between. In nucleotides, the CDR3 is TGCGCCAGCAGCCCGACTAAGCAGTGGGAGACCCAGTACTTC. Translated: CASSPTKQWETQYF. Drawing the rest from reference TRBV5-1 and TRBJ2-5, the complete variable domain is KAGVTQTPRYLIKTRGQQVTLSCSPISGHRSVSWYQQTPGQGLQFLFEYFSETQRNKGNFPGRFSGRQFSNSRSEMNVSTLELGDSALYLCASSPTKQWETQYFGPGTRLLVL.

Here the CDR3 DNA reads TGTGCCAGTAGTTGGAGCGCGGATTTCACCTTC. It yields the protein CASSWSADFTF. V usage is TRBV19 and J usage is TRBJ1-2; D not resolved. The V end lost 5 bases, the J end lost 13 bases, and 14 bases lay between the germline ends. This CDR3 has 11 residues. CDR1 is LNHDA and CDR2 is SQIVND in the germline V gene (reference sequence). Full variable domain (rest looked up from reference TRBV19 and TRBJ1-2): DGGITQSPKYLFRKEGQNVTLSCEQNLNHDAMYWYRQDPGQGLRLIYYSQIVNDFQKGDIAEGYSVSREKKESFPLTVTSAQKNPTAFYLCASSWSADFTFGSGTRLTVV.

The gene calls are TRBV6-5 and TRBJ2-7; D is unclear. The CDR3 has 13 amino acids. V was cut by 7 bases and J by 4 bases, with 14 bases left in between. In germline, CDR1 is MNHEY, CDR2 SVGAGI. The CDR3 loop reads CASTAQWGYEQYF. CDR3 coding DNA: TGTGCCAGCACCGCACAGTGGGGATACGAGCAGTACTTC.

At least ten counts were recorded for this clonotype. This chain joins TRBV7-9 and TRBJ2-2; the D gene is possibly TRBD1 (5 bases). The CDR3 contains 15 residues. The V end lost 1 base, the J end lost 1 base, and 7 bases lay between the germline ends. Germline CDR1 SEHNR, CDR2 FQNEAQ (reference sequence). DNA of the CDR3: TGTGCCAGCAGCTTAGAGGGGCTGAACACCGGGGAGCTGTTTTTT. Encoded protein: CASSLEGLNTGELFF.

V and J are TRBV20-1 and TRBJ1-5; TRBD1 is a possible D gene (5 bases). The germline V gene encodes CDR1 DFQATT and CDR2 SNEGSKA (reference sequence). Between the trimmed V and J ends, which lost 4 bases and 2 bases, there was a span of 12 bases. CDR3 length: 14 amino acids. The CDR3 region has the DNA TGCAGTGCTAAATATGGGGGAGGCAATCAGCCCCAGCATTTT. This sequence encodes CSAKYGGGNQPQHF.